This T cell receptor (beta chain) was profiled in a study of T cell repertoires in cytomegalovirus infection. Concerning this clonotype: What it binds is unknown.

TCRdb analysed the reads with MiXCR anew, one entry per CDR3 protein. The table includes around 500,000 distinct CDR3 sequences, about 42% detected once. This CDR3 region has 14 residues. Germline V gene sequence: CDR1 SGHNT, CDR2 YENEEA. Trimming at V came to 5 bases and at J to 6 bases, leaving 9 bases not matched to a gene. Sequenced here: cultured PBMCs, sampled from culture after CMV antigen stimulation. This chain joins TRBV11-3 and TRBJ2-7; 8 bases align to TRBD1. The sequence was obtained from a human donor in good health (CMV status not recorded). Some clones in this sample may be carry-over from other donors' samples. This chain's CDR3 is CASSHDRGACEQYF. The CDR3 DNA is TGTGCCAGCAGCCATGACAGGGGCGCCTGCGAGCAGTACTTC. Looking up the rest from reference TRBV11-3 and TRBJ2-7 gives the full variable domain: EAGVVQSPRYKIIEKKQPVAFWCNPISGHNTLYWYLQNLGQGPELLIRYENEEAVDDSQLPKDRFSAERLKGVDSTLKIQPAELGDSAVYLCASSHDRGACEQYFGPGTRLTVT.